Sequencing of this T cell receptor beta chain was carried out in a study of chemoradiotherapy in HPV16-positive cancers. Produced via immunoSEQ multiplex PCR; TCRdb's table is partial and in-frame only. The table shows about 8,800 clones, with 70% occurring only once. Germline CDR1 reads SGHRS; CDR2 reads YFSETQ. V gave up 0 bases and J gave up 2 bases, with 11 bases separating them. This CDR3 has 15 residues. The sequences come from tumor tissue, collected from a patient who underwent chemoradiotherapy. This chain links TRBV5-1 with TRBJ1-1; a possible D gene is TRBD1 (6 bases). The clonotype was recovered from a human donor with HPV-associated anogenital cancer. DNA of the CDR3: TGCGCCAGCAGCTTGGTTGGGACAAGAAACACTGAAGCTTTCTTT. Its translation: CASSLVGTRNTEAFF.